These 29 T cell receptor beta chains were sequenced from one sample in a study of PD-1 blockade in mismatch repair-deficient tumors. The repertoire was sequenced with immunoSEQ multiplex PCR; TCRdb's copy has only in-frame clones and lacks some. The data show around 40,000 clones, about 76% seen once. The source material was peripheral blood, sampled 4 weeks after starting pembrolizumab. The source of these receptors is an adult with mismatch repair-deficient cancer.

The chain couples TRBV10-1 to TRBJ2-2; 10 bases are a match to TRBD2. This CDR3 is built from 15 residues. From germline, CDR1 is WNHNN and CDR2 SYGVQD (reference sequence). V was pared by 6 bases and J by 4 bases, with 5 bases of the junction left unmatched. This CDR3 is CASSIAGGGTGELFF. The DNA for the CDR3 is TGCGCCAGCAGCATAGCGGGAGGAGGCACCGGGGAGCTGTTTTTT.

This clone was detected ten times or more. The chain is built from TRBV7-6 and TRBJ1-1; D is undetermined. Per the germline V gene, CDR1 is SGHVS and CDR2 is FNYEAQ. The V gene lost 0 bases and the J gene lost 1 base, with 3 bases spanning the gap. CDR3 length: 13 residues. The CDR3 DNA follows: TGTGCCAGCAGCTTAGCCGAGAACACTGAAGCTTTCTTT. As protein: CASSLAENTEAFF.

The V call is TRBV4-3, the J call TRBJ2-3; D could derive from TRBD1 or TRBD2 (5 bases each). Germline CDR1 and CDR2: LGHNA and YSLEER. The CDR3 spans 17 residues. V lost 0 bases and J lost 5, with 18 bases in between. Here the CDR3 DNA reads TGCGCCAGCAGCCAAGACAGTTCCCTATTTGGGGGAGATACGCAGTATTTT. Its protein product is CASSQDSSLFGGDTQYF.

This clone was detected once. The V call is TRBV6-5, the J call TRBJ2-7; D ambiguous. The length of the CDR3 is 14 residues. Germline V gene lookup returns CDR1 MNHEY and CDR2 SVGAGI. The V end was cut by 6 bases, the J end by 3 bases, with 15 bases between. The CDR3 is CASRFRLENYEQYF. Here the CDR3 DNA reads TGTGCCAGCAGATTCAGACTGGAGAACTACGAGCAGTACTTC.

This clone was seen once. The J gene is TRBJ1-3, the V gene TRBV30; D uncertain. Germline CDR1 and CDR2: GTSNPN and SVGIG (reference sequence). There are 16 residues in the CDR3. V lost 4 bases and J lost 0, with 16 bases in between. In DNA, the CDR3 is TGTGCCTGGATCCCTCCTTCGGCTAACTCTGGAAACACCATATATTTT. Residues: CAWIPPSANSGNTIYF.

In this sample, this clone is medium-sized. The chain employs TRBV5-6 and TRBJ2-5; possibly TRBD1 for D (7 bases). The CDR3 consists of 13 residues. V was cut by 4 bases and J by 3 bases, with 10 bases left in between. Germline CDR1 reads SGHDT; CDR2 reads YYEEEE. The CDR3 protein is CASSRGTEETQYF. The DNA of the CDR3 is TGTGCCAGCAGCCGCGGGACAGAAGAGACCCAGTACTTC.

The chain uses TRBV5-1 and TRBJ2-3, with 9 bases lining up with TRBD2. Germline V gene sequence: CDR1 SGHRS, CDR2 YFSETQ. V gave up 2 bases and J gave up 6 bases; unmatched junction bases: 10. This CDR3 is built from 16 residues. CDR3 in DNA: TGCGCCAGCAGCTTAGGGCTAGCGGGATTTGCGGATACGCAGTATTTT. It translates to CASSLGLAGFADTQYF. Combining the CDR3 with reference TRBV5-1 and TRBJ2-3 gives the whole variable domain KAGVTQTPRYLIKTRGQQVTLSCSPISGHRSVSWYQQTPGQGLQFLFEYFSETQRNKGNFPGRFSGRQFSNSRSEMNVSTLELGDSALYLCASSLGLAGFADTQYFGPGTRLTVL.

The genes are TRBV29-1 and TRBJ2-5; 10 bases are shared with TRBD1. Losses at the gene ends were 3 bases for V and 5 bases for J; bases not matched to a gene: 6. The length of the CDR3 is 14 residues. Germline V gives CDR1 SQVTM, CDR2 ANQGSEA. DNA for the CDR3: TGCAGCGTTGAGGGACAGGGGAGTGGTGAGACCCAGTACTTC. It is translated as CSVEGQGSGETQYF.

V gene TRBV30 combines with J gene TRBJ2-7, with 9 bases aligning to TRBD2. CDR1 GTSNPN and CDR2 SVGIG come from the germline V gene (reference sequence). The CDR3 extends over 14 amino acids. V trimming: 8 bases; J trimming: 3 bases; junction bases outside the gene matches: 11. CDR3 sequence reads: CAGRLAGANYEQYF. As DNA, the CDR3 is TGTGCCGGGCGTTTAGCGGGGGCAAACTACGAGCAGTACTTC.

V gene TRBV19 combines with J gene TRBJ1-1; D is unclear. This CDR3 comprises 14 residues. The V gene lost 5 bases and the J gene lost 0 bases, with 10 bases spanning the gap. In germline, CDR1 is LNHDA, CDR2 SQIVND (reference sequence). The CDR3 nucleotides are TGTGCCAGTAGTTCACGGGCGATGAACACTGAAGCTTTCTTT. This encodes CASSSRAMNTEAFF.

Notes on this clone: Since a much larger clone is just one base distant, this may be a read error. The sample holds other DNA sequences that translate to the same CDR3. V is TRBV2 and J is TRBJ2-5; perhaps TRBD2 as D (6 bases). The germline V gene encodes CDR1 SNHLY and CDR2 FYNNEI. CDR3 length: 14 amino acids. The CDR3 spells CASGEEGRGETQYF. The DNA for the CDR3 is TGTGCCAGCGGGGAGGAGGGCAGAGGGGAGACCCAATACTTC.

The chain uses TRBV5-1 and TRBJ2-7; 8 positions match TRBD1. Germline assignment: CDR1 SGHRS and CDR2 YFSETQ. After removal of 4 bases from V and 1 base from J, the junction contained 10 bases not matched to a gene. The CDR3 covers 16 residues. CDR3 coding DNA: TGCGCCAGCAGCCGCTCTGGACAGGGTCTTTCCTACGAGCAGTACTTC. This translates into CASSRSGQGLSYEQYF.

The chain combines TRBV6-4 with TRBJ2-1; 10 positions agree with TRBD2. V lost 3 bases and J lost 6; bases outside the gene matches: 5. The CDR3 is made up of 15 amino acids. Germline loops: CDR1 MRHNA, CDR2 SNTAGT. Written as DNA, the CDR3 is TGTGCCAGCAGTGAAAGGCTAGCGGGAGCCAATGAGCAGTTCTTC. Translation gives CASSERLAGANEQFF.

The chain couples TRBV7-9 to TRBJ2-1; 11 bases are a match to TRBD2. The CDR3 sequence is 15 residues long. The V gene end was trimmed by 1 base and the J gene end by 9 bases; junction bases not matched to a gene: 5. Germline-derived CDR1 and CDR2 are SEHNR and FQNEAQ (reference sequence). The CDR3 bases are TGTGCCAGCAGCTTAGTAACTAGCGGGAGAGGTGAGCAGTTCTTC. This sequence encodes CASSLVTSGRGEQFF.

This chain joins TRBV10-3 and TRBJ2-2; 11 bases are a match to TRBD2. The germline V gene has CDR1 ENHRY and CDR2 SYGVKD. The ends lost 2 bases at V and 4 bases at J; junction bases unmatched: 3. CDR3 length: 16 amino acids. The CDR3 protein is CAISERLAGSTGELFF. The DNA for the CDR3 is TGTGCCATCAGTGAGCGACTAGCGGGATCCACCGGGGAGCTGTTTTTT.

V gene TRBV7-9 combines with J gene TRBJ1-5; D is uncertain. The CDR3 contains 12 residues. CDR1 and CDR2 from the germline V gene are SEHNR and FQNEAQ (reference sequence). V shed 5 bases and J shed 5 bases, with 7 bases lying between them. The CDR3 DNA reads TGTGCCAGCAGCCCCGGACATCAGCCCCAGCATTTT. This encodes CASSPGHQPQHF.

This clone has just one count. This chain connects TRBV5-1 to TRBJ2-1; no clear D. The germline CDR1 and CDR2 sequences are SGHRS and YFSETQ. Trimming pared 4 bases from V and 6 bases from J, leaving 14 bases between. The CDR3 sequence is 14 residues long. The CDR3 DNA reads TGCGCCAGCAGCCTTGATCTGCGGTCCAATGAGCAGTTCTTC. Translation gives CASSLDLRSNEQFF. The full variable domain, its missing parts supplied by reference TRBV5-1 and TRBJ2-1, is KAGVTQTPRYLIKTRGQQVTLSCSPISGHRSVSWYQQTPGQGLQFLFEYFSETQRNKGNFPGRFSGRQFSNSRSEMNVSTLELGDSALYLCASSLDLRSNEQFFGPGTRLTVL.

CDR3 amino acids: CASSITFSNRAGTEAFF. Written as DNA, the CDR3 is TGTGCCAGTAGTATAACTTTTAGCAACAGGGCGGGGACTGAAGCTTTCTTT. The V and J genes are TRBV19 and TRBJ1-1, with D perhaps TRBD1 (6 bases). Between the trimmed V and J ends, which lost 2 bases and 5 bases, there was a span of 21 bases. Germline CDR1 LNHDA, CDR2 SQIVND (reference sequence). The CDR3 sequence is 17 residues long.

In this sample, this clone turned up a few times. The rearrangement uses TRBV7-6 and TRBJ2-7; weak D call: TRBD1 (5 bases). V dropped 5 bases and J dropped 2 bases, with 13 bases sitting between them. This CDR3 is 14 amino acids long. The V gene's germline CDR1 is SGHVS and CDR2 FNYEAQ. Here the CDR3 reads CASSRLGATYEQYF. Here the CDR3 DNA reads TGTGCCAGCAGCCGCCTTGGGGCGACCTACGAGCAGTACTTC.

The CDR3 protein is CASSVVASGSDTQYF. CDR3 in DNA: TGTGCCAGCAGCGTAGTCGCTAGCGGGAGCGATACGCAGTATTTT. The gene calls are TRBV9 and TRBJ2-3; 10 nucleotides agree with TRBD2. Germline loops: CDR1 SGDLS, CDR2 YYNGEE. With V trimmed by 0 bases and J by 6 bases, 4 bases remained unmatched. The CDR3 sequence is 15 residues long. Using reference TRBV9 and TRBJ2-3 for the parts outside the CDR3, the full variable domain is DSGVTQTPKHLITATGQRVTLRCSPRSGDLSVYWYQQSLDQGLQFLIQYYNGEERAKGNILERFSAQQFPDLHSELNLSSLELGDSALYFCASSVVASGSDTQYFGPGTRLTVL.

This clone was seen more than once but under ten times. CDR3 loop: CASSFGPASTGELFF. Here the CDR3 DNA reads TGCGCCAGCAGCTTTGGCCCGGCGAGCACCGGGGAGCTGTTTTTT. V usage is TRBV5-1 and J usage is TRBJ2-2; no reliable D call. In germline, CDR1 is SGHRS, CDR2 YFSETQ. The CDR3 is 15 amino acids. V was pared by 2 bases and J by 4 bases, with 12 bases between.

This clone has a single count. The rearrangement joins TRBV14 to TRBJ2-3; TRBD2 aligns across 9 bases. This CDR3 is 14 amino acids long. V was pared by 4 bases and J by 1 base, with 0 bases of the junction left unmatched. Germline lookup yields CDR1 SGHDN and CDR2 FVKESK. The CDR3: CASSRLAGTDTQYF. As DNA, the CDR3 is TGTGCCAGCAGCCGACTAGCGGGCACAGATACGCAGTATTTT. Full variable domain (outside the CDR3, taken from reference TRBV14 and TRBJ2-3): EAGVTQFPSHSVIEKGQTVTLRCDPISGHDNLYWYRRVMGKEIKFLLHFVKESKQDESGMPNNRFLAERTGGTYSTLKVQPAELEDSGVYFCASSRLAGTDTQYFGPGTRLTVL.

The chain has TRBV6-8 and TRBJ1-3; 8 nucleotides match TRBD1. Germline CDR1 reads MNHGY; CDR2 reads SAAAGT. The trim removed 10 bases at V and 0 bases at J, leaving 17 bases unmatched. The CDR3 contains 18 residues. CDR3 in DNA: TGTGCCATGCAGACAGGGGAGGTTCGTAGACTCTCTGGAAACACCATATATTTT. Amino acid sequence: CAMQTGEVRRLSGNTIYF.

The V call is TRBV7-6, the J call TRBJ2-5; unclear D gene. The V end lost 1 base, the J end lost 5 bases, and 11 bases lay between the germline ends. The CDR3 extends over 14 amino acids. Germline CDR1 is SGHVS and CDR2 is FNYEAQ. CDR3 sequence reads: CASSLESAWETQYF. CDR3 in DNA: TGTGCCAGCAGCTTAGAGTCAGCCTGGGAGACCCAGTACTTC. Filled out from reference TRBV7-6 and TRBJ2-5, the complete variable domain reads GAGVSQSPRYKVTKRGQDVALRCDPISGHVSLYWYRQALGQGPEFLTYFNYEAQQDKSGLPNDRFSAERPEGSISTLTIQRTEQRDSAMYRCASSLESAWETQYFGPGTRLLVL.

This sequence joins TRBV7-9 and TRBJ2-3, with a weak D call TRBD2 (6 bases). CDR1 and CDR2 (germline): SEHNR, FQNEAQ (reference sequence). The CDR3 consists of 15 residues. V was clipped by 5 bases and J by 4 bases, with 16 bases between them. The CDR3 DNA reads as TGTGCCAGCAGCCCGACTAGTTTGGCATCAGATACGCAGTATTTT. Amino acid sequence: CASSPTSLASDTQYF. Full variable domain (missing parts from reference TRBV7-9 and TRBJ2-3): DTGVSQNPRHKITKRGQNVTFRCDPISEHNRLYWYRQTLGQGPEFLTYFQNEAQLEKSRLLSDRFSAERPKGSFSTLEIQRTEQGDSAMYLCASSPTSLASDTQYFGPGTRLTVL.

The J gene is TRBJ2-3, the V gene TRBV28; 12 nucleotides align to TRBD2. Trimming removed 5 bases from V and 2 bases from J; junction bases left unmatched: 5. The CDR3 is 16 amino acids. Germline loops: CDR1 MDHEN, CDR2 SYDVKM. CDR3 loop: CASSPPSGRATDTQYF. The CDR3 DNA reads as TGTGCCAGCAGTCCTCCTAGCGGGAGGGCCACAGATACGCAGTATTTT.

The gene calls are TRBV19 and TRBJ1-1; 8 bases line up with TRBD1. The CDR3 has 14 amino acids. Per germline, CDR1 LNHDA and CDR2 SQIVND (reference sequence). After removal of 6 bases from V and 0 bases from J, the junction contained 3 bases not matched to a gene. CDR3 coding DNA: TGTGCCAGTAGCAAGGACAGGGTGAACACTGAAGCTTTCTTT. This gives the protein CASSKDRVNTEAFF.

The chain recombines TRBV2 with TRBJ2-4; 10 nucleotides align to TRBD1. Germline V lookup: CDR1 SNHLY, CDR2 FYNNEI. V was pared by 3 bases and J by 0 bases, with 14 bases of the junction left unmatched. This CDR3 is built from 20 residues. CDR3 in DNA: TGTGCCAGCAGTGAGTGGGTGGGACAGGGGTTTATGCTAGCCAAAAACATTCAGTACTTC. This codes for CASSEWVGQGFMLAKNIQYF. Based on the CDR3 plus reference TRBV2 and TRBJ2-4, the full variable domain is EPEVTQTPSHQVTQMGQEVILRCVPISNHLYFYWYRQILGQKVEFLVSFYNNEISEKSEIFDDQFSVERPDGSNFTLKIRSTKLEDSAMYFCASSEWVGQGFMLAKNIQYFGAGTRLSVL.

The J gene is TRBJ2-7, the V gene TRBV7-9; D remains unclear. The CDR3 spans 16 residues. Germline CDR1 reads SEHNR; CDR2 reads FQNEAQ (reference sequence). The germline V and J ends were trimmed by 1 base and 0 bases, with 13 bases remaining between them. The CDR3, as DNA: TGTGCCAGCAGCTTAGAGGGCACCCTGAGCTCCTACGAGCAGTACTTC. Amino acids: CASSLEGTLSSYEQYF.